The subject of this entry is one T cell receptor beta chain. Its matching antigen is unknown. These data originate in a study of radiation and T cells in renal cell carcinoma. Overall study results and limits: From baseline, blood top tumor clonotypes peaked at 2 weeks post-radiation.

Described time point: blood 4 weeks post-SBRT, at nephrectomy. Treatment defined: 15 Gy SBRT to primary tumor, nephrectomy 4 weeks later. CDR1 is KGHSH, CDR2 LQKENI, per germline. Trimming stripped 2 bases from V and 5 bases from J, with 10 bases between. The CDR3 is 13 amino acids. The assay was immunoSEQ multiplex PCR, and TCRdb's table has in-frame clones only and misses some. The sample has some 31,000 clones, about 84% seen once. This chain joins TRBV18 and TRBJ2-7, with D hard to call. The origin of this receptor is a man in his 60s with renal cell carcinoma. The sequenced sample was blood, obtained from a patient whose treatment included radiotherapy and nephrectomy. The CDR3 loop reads CASSPKLIDEQYF. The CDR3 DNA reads TGTGCCAGCTCACCAAAATTAATAGACGAGCAGTACTTC.